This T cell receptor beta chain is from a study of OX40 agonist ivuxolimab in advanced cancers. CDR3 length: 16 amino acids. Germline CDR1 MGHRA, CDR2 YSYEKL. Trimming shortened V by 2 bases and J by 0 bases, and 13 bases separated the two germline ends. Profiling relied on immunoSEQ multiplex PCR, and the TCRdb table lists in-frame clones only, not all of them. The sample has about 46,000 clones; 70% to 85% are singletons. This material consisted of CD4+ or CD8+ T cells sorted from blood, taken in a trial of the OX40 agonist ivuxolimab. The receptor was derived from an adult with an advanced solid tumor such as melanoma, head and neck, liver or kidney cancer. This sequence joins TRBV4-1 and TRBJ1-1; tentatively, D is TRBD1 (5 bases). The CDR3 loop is CASSQYRTDMNTEAFF. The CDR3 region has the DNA TGCGCCAGCAGCCAATACCGTACGGACATGAACACTGAAGCTTTCTTT.